The next 32 T cell receptor beta chains were all read from a single sample in a study of monozygotic twins with inflammatory bowel disease. Reprocessing the 5' RACE reads, TCRdb reports a single entry for every CDR3 protein and omits DNA. The listing contains more than 350,000 distinct CDR3 sequences. The sample comprised blood. These receptors were obtained from a human donor with ulcerative colitis or Crohn's disease, or a healthy co-twin of an affected twin (not recorded which).

The chain carries TRBV28 and TRBJ2-6; checking the TCRdb D call of TRBD1 is not possible without DNA. CDR3 length: 13 amino acids. CDR1 and CDR2 (germline): MDHEN, SYDVKM. CDR3 loop: CASKGEGANVLTF.

The chain carries TRBV5-1 and TRBJ2-6. The length of the CDR3 is 16 residues. CDR1 and CDR2 (germline): SGHRS, YFSETQ. Here the CDR3 reads CASSLGTATGANVLTF.

This chain connects TRBV7-9 to TRBJ2-3. Germline CDR1 is SEHNR and CDR2 is FQNEAQ (reference sequence). The CDR3 spans 14 residues. CDR3 in amino acids: CASSLVIATDTQYF.

The gene calls are TRBV4-2 and TRBJ1-2; TCRdb picks TRBD1, but there is no DNA to check that call. This CDR3 contains 15 residues. Per the germline V gene, CDR1 is LGHNA and CDR2 is YNFKEQ. CDR3 protein: CASSQDLSGNYGYTF.

V gene TRBV25-1 combines with J gene TRBJ2-3; without DNA, the TCRdb call of TRBD2 cannot be checked. The CDR3 is made up of 17 amino acids. The germline V gene has CDR1 MGHDK and CDR2 SYGVNS. The CDR3 sequence is CASSAPGTSGRADTQYF. The whole variable domain, remainder taken from reference TRBV25-1 and TRBJ2-3, is EADIYQTPRYLVIGTGKKITLECSQTMGHDKMYWYQQDPGMELHLIHYSYGVNSTEKGDLSSESTVSRIRTEHFPLTLESARPSHTSQYLCASSAPGTSGRADTQYFGPGTRLTVL.

This chain joins TRBV24-1 and TRBJ2-1; TCRdb calls TRBD1, which cannot be checked without DNA. Germline V gene data show CDR1 as KGHDR and CDR2 as SFDVKD. The CDR3 totals 16 residues. CDR3 in amino acids: CATSDLGTGAYNEQFF.

The chain carries TRBV5-5 and TRBJ2-7; TCRdb's D call, TRBD2, is unchecked because there is no DNA. Germline CDR1 SGHKS, CDR2 YYEKEE (reference sequence). CDR3 size: 14 residues. The CDR3 protein is CASRSEGGSAEQYF.

This chain uses TRBV7-9 with TRBJ1-4. The CDR3 is 15 amino acids. The germline gives CDR1 SEHNR, CDR2 FQNEAQ (reference sequence). The CDR3 loop is CASSPFEPTNEKLFF.

V is TRBV7-2 and J is TRBJ2-1. The CDR3 runs 11 residues. CDR1 SGHTA and CDR2 FQGNSA come from the germline V gene. The CDR3 protein is CASSLYSEQFF.

V is TRBV7-3 and J is TRBJ2-3; TCRdb proposes TRBD1, but this gene call is untestable without DNA. This CDR3 has 15 amino acids. Germline V gives CDR1 SGHTA, CDR2 FQGTGA. CDR3 protein: CASNTDIASTDTQYF.

This rearrangement joins TRBV10-3 to TRBJ2-1; the TCRdb D gene call, TRBD2, has no DNA to confirm it. The CDR3 runs 17 residues. Germline CDR1 and CDR2: ENHRY and SYGVKD. The chain's CDR3 is CAISEATGTSGSRQKFF.

The gene calls are TRBV4-1 and TRBJ1-5; TCRdb lists TRBD1, though no DNA is available to test this call. This CDR3 is built from 16 residues. Germline CDR1 is MGHRA and CDR2 is YSYEKL. The CDR3 spells CASSLNPPGGNQPQHF.

The CDR3 loop reads CSVEVTGELFF. The chain recombines TRBV29-1 with TRBJ2-2. The CDR3 consists of 11 residues. Per the germline V gene, CDR1 is SQVTM and CDR2 is ANQGSEA.

The chain has TRBV12-3 or TRBV12-4 and TRBJ1-1; TCRdb picks TRBD1, but there is no DNA to check that call. The CDR3 is 13 residues long. The chain's CDR3 is CASQDSQNTEAFF.

The chain is built from TRBV10-3 and TRBJ1-2. The CDR3 runs to 15 residues. Germline values: CDR1 ENHRY, CDR2 SYGVKD. The chain's CDR3 is CAISGSTIEGNGYTF.

This chain uses TRBV5-1 with TRBJ2-7; TCRdb outputs TRBD1, but without DNA this stays unchecked. The CDR3 extends over 15 amino acids. Per the germline V gene, CDR1 is SGHRS and CDR2 is YFSETQ. The CDR3 region is CASSGQPGGMNEQYF.

V and J are TRBV3-1 and TRBJ1-2; TCRdb's D call of TRBD1 is untestable without DNA. The CDR3 length is 15 residues. Germline CDR1 reads LGHDT; CDR2 reads YNNKEL (reference sequence). The CDR3 loop is CASSQVQGTDYGYTF.

This chain joins TRBV7-2 and TRBJ1-1. This CDR3 is built from 15 residues. In germline, CDR1 is SGHTA, CDR2 FQGNSA. The CDR3 protein is CASSPQKGMNTEAFF.

The chain joins TRBV20-1 to TRBJ2-5; the D gene TCRdb calls, TRBD2, cannot be checked with no DNA. The CDR3 totals 15 residues. CDR1 and CDR2 from the germline V gene are DFQATT and SNEGSKA (reference sequence). The chain's CDR3 is CSARVNGLAEKTQYF.

J is TRBJ1-1 and V is TRBV2. Looked up from germline, CDR1 is SNHLY and CDR2 is FYNNEI. The CDR3 covers 15 residues. CDR3 residues: CASSEGRASGTEAFF. Variable domain in full (rest from reference TRBV2 and TRBJ1-1): EPEVTQTPSHQVTQMGQEVILRCVPISNHLYFYWYRQILGQKVEFLVSFYNNEISEKSEIFDDQFSVERPDGSNFTLKIRSTKLEDSAMYFCASSEGRASGTEAFFGQGTRLTVV.

V is TRBV20-1 and J is TRBJ1-1; TCRdb picks TRBD1, but there is no DNA to check that call. Looked up from germline, CDR1 is DFQATT and CDR2 is SNEGSKA (reference sequence). The CDR3 runs 16 residues. The CDR3: CSATGTGQARNTEAFF.

The J gene is TRBJ1-3, the V gene TRBV5-4; TCRdb outputs TRBD1, but without DNA this stays unchecked. Germline loops: CDR1 SGHNT, CDR2 YYREEE (reference sequence). This CDR3 comprises 16 residues. The CDR3: CASSPGTASSGNTIYF.

This chain links TRBV20-1 with TRBJ2-2; without DNA, the TCRdb call of TRBD2 cannot be checked. Germline V gene sequence: CDR1 DFQATT, CDR2 SNEGSKA (reference sequence). The CDR3 length is 14 residues. The CDR3 reads CSAGTSGDTGELFF.

The CDR3 loop reads CASSWWARVGTDTQYF. V and J are TRBV7-9 and TRBJ2-3; lacking DNA, the TRBD2 call made by TCRdb goes unchecked. Germline loops: CDR1 SEHNR, CDR2 FQNEAQ (reference sequence). The CDR3 runs to 16 residues.

The chain links TRBV2 to TRBJ2-7; lacking DNA, the TRBD2 call made by TCRdb goes unchecked. Germline lookup yields CDR1 SNHLY and CDR2 FYNNEI. This CDR3 region has 16 residues. CDR3 sequence reads: CASTPLGLAVSYEQYF.

This chain connects TRBV12-3 or TRBV12-4 to TRBJ1-5. The CDR3 consists of 15 residues. The CDR3 reads CASSLAPGRDQPQHF.

This chain connects TRBV29-1 to TRBJ2-3; TCRdb names TRBD1, which stays unverified in the absence of DNA. Germline V CDR1 and CDR2: SQVTM, ANQGSEA. The length of the CDR3 is 13 residues. The CDR3 is CSVVGGNLDTQYF.

The chain combines TRBV6-5 with TRBJ2-7; the D call from TCRdb, TRBD1, cannot be confirmed without DNA. Looked up from germline, CDR1 is MNHEY and CDR2 is SVGAGI. The CDR3 extends over 15 amino acids. The CDR3 loop is CASSYSTGGRSEQYF.

The chain has TRBV20-1 and TRBJ2-3; no DNA is available, so the TRBD2 call from TCRdb remains unchecked. This CDR3 has 15 amino acids. Per germline, CDR1 DFQATT and CDR2 SNEGSKA (reference sequence). CDR3 sequence: CSARGGAGLADTQYF.

The chain joins TRBV20-1 to TRBJ2-1; lacking DNA, the TRBD2 call made by TCRdb goes unchecked. Germline CDR1 DFQATT, CDR2 SNEGSKA (reference sequence). This CDR3 has 14 residues. The CDR3 spells CSAIKSGRENEQFF.

This sequence joins TRBV4-1 and TRBJ1-3; TCRdb picks TRBD1, but there is no DNA to check that call. The CDR3 sequence is 16 residues long. Germline values: CDR1 MGHRA, CDR2 YSYEKL. The CDR3 reads CASSQDPPSSGNTIYF.

The chain has TRBV11-2 and TRBJ2-1; checking the TCRdb D call of TRBD2 is not possible without DNA. This CDR3 is built from 18 residues. In germline, CDR1 is SGHAT, CDR2 FQNNGV. This chain's CDR3 is CASRQTGTSGRSYNEQFF.